A single sample gave rise to the 17 T cell receptor beta chains below, sequenced in a study of blood T cell repertoires in COVID-19. The assay was immunoSEQ multiplex PCR, and TCRdb's table has in-frame clones only and misses some. In the table there are about 99,000 clones, roughly 84% of which are singletons. What was sequenced was peripheral blood. The receptors here all came from a man between 65 and 85 years old with active or convalescent COVID-19.

The rearrangement joins TRBV28 to TRBJ1-5, with TRBD1 identical over 7 bases. Trimming cost V 8 bases and J 6 bases; bases outside gene matches: 13. CDR3 length: 15 residues. Per the germline V gene, CDR1 is MDHEN and CDR2 is SYDVKM. The CDR3, as DNA: TGTGCCAGCTCGGGCTCCGGGACAGATCCTCAGCCCCAGCATTTT. Its translation: CASSGSGTDPQPQHF.

This chain joins TRBV25-1 and TRBJ1-4; 9 bases are shared with TRBD1. J was trimmed by 6 bases and V by 4 bases; bases with no gene match: 6. The V gene's germline CDR1 is MGHDK and CDR2 SYGVNS. This CDR3 spans 15 amino acids. DNA for the CDR3: TGTGCCAGCAGTGTCCCGGGACAGGGAGATGAAAAACTGTTTTTT. This sequence encodes CASSVPGQGDEKLFF.

This clone was counted a single time. The rearrangement links TRBV9 to TRBJ2-3; tentatively, D is TRBD2 (5 bases). This CDR3 is 15 amino acids long. Trimming removed 0 bases from V and 5 bases from J, with 13 bases in between. From germline, CDR1 is SGDLS and CDR2 YYNGEE. CDR3 in amino acids: CASSVVGSEGDTQYF. In DNA form, the CDR3 reads TGTGCCAGCAGCGTAGTGGGGAGCGAGGGAGATACGCAGTATTTT.

This clone was recorded a few times. CDR3 bases: TGCGCCAGCAGCTTGGGTGGAGCGATGAATGAAAAACTGTTTTTT. Protein sequence: CASSLGGAMNEKLFF. This rearrangement joins TRBV5-1 to TRBJ1-4; D gene ambiguous. Germline V lookup: CDR1 SGHRS, CDR2 YFSETQ. Trimming removed 0 bases from V and 5 bases from J, with 11 bases in between. The CDR3 has 15 residues.

This clone was seen a few times. This chain connects TRBV11-2 to TRBJ2-7; no clear D gene. The CDR3 has 12 residues. Germline V CDR1 and CDR2: SGHAT, FQNNGV. V dropped 0 bases and J dropped 5 bases, with 5 bases sitting between them. The CDR3 spells CASSLDRDEQYF. The CDR3 DNA sequence: TGTGCCAGCAGCTTAGATCGGGACGAGCAGTACTTC.

V usage is TRBV28 and J usage is TRBJ1-3; TRBD1 is a possible D gene (6 bases). V lost 6 bases and J lost 3, with 12 bases in between. The CDR3 sequence is 14 residues long. Germline V gene lookup returns CDR1 MDHEN and CDR2 SYDVKM. CDR3 protein: CASSLQGSGNTIYF. CDR3 nucleotides: TGTGCCAGCAGCCTACAGGGTAGTGGAAACACCATATATTTT.

The genes are TRBV2 and TRBJ1-2, with 9 bases that match TRBD1. The V and J ends lost 5 bases and 5 bases, in that order; junction bases with no gene match: 12. The CDR3 runs 16 residues. The germline V gene encodes CDR1 SNHLY and CDR2 FYNNEI. The CDR3 loop reads CASSPRQGVGVYGYTF. The CDR3 DNA sequence: TGTGCCAGCAGTCCTAGACAGGGGGTGGGAGTATATGGCTACACCTTC.

V gene TRBV24-1 combines with J gene TRBJ1-2; 7 bases agree with TRBD1. The V segment lost 3 bases and the J segment 4 bases; nucleotides outside the gene matches: 4. CDR3 length: 14 residues. CDR1 is KGHDR, CDR2 SFDVKD, per germline. CDR3 amino acids: CATSDHRGSYGYTF. The CDR3 coding sequence is TGTGCCACCAGTGATCACAGGGGATCCTATGGCTACACCTTC.

This chain joins TRBV4-2 and TRBJ2-5; unclear D gene. From germline, CDR1 is LGHNA and CDR2 YNFKEQ. The V end was cut by 0 bases, the J end by 2 bases, with 7 bases between. The CDR3 is 14 residues long. The CDR3, as DNA: TGTGCCAGCAGCCAAGAACAGTTTCAAGAGACCCAGTACTTC. It codes for CASSQEQFQETQYF.

This clone appeared once. The J gene is TRBJ1-4, the V gene TRBV9, with a weak D call TRBD1 (5 bases). Germline CDR1 is SGDLS and CDR2 is YYNGEE. The V end lost 0 bases, the J end lost 6 bases, and 12 bases lay between the germline ends. CDR3 length equals 15 residues. The CDR3 protein is CASSVASGRDEKLFF. For the CDR3, the DNA is TGTGCCAGCAGCGTAGCATCAGGGAGGGATGAAAAACTGTTTTTT. The whole variable domain, remainder taken from reference TRBV9 and TRBJ1-4, is DSGVTQTPKHLITATGQRVTLRCSPRSGDLSVYWYQQSLDQGLQFLIQYYNGEERAKGNILERFSAQQFPDLHSELNLSSLELGDSALYFCASSVASGRDEKLFFGSGTQLSVL.

CDR3 loop: CASSQLSVNTGELFF. The CDR3 DNA sequence: TGTGCCAGCAGCCAGCTCAGCGTGAACACCGGGGAGCTGTTTTTT. The V call is TRBV7-3, the J call TRBJ2-2, with D unclear. Germline V lookup: CDR1 SGHTA, CDR2 FQGTGA. CDR3 length: 15 residues. Trimming took 5 bases from V and 1 from J, leaving 11 bases between them.

As concerns this clone: This same CDR3 is encoded by further DNA sequences in the sample. The CDR3 sequence is CASSPGLAGGQETQYF. The CDR3 DNA is TGCGCCAGCAGCCCAGGACTAGCGGGGGGCCAAGAGACCCAGTACTTC. The rearrangement uses TRBV5-1 and TRBJ2-5, with TRBD2 identical over 14 bases. CDR3 length equals 16 residues. The V gene end was trimmed by 4 bases and the J gene end by 1 base; junction bases not matched to a gene: 3. CDR1 and CDR2 (germline): SGHRS, YFSETQ.

The chain recombines TRBV5-6 with TRBJ1-1; perhaps TRBD1 as D (5 bases). V was pared by 6 bases and J by 5 bases, with 14 bases between. Germline V gene data show CDR1 as SGHDT and CDR2 as YYEEEE. The CDR3 has 13 amino acids. The CDR3 DNA follows: TGTGCCAGCAATTTAGGGGCTAGTACTGAAGCTTTCTTT. Translation gives CASNLGASTEAFF.

This chain joins TRBV18 and TRBJ1-3; 8 bases map to TRBD1. Losses at the gene ends were 4 bases for V and 2 bases for J; bases not matched to a gene: 7. The CDR3 is 16 residues long. Per germline, CDR1 KGHSH and CDR2 LQKENI. In nucleotides, the CDR3 is TGTGCCAGCTCACAATCGCAGGGGGCGACTGGAAACACCATATATTTT. The encoded protein is CASSQSQGATGNTIYF.

This clone has a single count. J is TRBJ1-5 and V is TRBV6-2 or TRBV6-3, with 9 bases fitting TRBD1. This CDR3 has 17 residues. V dropped 0 bases and J dropped 5; count of bases not matched to a gene: 8. Looked up from germline, CDR1 is MNHEY and CDR2 is SVGEGT. The DNA of the CDR3 is TGTGCCAGCAGTTACTCGAGAGGACAGGGGTTCGATCAGCCCCAGCATTTT. It is translated as CASSYSRGQGFDQPQHF.

V usage is TRBV9 and J usage is TRBJ1-2; TRBD1 agrees at 9 bases. The CDR3 is made up of 14 amino acids. Losses at the gene ends were 2 bases for V and 6 bases for J; bases not matched to a gene: 5. Per germline, CDR1 SGDLS and CDR2 YYNGEE. The CDR3: CASSVTGQGDGYTF. The CDR3 DNA follows: TGTGCCAGCAGCGTCACGGGACAGGGAGATGGCTACACCTTC.

The rearrangement links TRBV28 to TRBJ2-7; 9 bases line up with TRBD1. Germline trimming cut 5 bases from V and 3 bases from J; bases unmatched to any gene: 5. Germline lookup yields CDR1 MDHEN and CDR2 SYDVKM. The CDR3 length is 14 residues. CDR3 coding DNA: TGTGCCAGCAGTGTTCCGGGACAGGGCTACGAGCAGTACTTC. This encodes CASSVPGQGYEQYF.